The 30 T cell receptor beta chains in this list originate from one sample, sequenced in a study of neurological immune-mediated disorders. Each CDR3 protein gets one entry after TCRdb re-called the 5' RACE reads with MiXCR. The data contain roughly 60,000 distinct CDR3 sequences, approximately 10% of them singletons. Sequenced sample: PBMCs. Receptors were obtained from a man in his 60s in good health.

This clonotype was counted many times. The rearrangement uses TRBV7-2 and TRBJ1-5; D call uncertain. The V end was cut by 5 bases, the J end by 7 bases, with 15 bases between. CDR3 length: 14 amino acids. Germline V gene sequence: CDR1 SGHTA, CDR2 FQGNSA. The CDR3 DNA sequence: TGTGCCAGCAGCCCCCTGCGGATGGGACAGCCCCAGCATTTT. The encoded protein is CASSPLRMGQPQHF.

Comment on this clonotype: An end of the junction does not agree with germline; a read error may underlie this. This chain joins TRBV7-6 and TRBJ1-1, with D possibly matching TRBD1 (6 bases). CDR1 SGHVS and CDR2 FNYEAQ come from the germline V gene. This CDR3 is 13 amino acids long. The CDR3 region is CARSLGGSTEAFF. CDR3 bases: TGTGCCAGGAGCTTGGGGGGCTCCACTGAAGCTTTCTTT.

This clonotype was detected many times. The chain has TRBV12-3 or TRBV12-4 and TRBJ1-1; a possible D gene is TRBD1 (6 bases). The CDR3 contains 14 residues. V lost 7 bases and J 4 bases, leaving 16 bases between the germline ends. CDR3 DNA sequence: TGTGCCAGCACCTTACGGGGGGCAAGCACTGAAGCTTTCTTT. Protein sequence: CASTLRGASTEAFF.

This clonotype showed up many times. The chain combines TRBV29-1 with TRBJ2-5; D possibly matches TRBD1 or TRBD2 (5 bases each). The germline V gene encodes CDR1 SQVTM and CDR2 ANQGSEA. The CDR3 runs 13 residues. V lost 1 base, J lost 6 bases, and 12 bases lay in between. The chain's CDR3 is CSVEVAQGQTQYF. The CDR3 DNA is TGCAGCGTTGAAGTGGCCCAGGGACAGACCCAGTACTTC.

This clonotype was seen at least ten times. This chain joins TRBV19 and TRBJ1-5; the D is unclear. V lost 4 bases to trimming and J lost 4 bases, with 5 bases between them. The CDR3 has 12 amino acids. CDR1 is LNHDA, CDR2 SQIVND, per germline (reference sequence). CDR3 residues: CASSNLNQPQHF. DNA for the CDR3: TGTGCCAGTAGTAACTTAAATCAGCCCCAGCATTTT.

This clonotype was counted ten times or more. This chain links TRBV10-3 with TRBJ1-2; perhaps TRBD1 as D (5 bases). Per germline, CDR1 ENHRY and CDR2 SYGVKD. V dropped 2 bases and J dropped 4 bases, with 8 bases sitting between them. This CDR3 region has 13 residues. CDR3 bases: TGTGCCATCAGTGAGGAAGGGGCCTATGGCTACACCTTC. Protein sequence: CAISEEGAYGYTF.

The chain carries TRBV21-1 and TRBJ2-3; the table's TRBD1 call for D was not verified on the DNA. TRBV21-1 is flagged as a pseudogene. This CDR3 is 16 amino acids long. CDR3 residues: CASSAHRDRGTDTQYF. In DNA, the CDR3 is TGTGCCAGCAGCGCACACCGGGACAGGGGCACAGATACGCAGTATTTT.

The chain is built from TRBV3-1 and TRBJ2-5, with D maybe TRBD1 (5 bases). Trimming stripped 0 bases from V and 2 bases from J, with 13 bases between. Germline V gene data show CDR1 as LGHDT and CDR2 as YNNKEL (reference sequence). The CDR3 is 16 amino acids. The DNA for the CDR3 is TGTGCCAGCAGCCAAGATGTGATCTCAGGGCAAGAGACCCAGTACTTC. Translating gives CASSQDVISGQETQYF.

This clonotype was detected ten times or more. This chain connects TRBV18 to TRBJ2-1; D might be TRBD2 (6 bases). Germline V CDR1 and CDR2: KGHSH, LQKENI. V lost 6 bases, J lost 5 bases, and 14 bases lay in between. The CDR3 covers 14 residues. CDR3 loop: CASSRASAHNEQFF. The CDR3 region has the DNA TGTGCCAGCTCCCGGGCTAGCGCACACAATGAGCAGTTCTTC. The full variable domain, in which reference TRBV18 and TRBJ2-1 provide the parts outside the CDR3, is NAGVMQNPRHLVRRRGQEARLRCSPMKGHSHVYWYRQLPEEGLKFMVYLQKENIIDESGMPKERFSAEFPKEGPSILRIQQVVRGDSAAYFCASSRASAHNEQFFGPGTRLTVL.

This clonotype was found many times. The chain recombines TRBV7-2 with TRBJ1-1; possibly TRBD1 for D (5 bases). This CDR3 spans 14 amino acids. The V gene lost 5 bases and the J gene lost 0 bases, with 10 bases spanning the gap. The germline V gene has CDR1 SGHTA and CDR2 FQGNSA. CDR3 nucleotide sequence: TGTGCCAGCAGCCCCTCGACAGTGAACACTGAAGCTTTCTTT. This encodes CASSPSTVNTEAFF.

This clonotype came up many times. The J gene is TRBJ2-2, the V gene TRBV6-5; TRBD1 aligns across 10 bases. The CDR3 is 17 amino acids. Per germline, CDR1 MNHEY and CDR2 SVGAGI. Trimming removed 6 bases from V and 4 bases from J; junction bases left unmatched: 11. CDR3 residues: CASRPPGTGDVTGELFF. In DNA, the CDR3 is TGTGCCAGCAGACCCCCCGGGACAGGGGATGTCACCGGGGAGCTGTTTTTT.

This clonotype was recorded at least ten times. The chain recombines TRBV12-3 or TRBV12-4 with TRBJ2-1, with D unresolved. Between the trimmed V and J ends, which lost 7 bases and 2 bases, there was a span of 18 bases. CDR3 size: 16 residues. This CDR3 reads CASNDRQSVPYNEQFF. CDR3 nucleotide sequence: TGTGCCAGCAACGACCGCCAATCGGTCCCCTACAATGAGCAGTTCTTC.

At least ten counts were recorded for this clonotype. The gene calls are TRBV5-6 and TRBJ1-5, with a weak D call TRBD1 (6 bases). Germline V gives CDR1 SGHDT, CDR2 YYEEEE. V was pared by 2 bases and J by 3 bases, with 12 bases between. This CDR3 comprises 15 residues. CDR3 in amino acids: CASSLLQGDNQPQHF. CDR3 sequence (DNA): TGTGCCAGCAGCTTACTACAGGGAGACAATCAGCCCCAGCATTTT.

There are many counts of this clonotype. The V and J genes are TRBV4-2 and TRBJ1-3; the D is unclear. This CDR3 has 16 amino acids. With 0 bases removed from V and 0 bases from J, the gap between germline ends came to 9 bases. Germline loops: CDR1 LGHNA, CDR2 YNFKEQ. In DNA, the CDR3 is TGTGCCAGCAGCCAAGAGATTCCCCTCTCTGGAAACACCATATATTTT. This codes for CASSQEIPLSGNTIYF.

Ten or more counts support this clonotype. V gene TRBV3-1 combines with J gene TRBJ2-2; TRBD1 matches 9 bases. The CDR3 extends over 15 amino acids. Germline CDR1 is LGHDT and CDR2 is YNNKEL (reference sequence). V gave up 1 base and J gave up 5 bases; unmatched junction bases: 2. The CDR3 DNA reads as TGTGCCAGCAGCCAAGGGACAGGGGTTACCGGGGAGCTGTTTTTT. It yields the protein CASSQGTGVTGELFF.

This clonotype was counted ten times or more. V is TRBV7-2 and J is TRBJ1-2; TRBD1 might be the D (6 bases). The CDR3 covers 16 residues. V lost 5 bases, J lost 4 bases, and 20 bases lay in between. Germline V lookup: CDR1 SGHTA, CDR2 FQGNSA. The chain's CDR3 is CASSPDGGARTYGYTF. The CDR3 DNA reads TGTGCCAGCAGCCCCGATGGGGGGGCGCGTACCTATGGCTACACCTTC.

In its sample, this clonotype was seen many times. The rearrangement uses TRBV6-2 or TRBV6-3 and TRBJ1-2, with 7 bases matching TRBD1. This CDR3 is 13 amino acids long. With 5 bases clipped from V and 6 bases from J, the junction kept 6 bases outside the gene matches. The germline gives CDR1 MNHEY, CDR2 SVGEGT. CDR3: CASSPPGQNGYTF. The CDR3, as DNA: TGTGCCAGCAGTCCTCCGGGACAGAATGGCTACACCTTC.

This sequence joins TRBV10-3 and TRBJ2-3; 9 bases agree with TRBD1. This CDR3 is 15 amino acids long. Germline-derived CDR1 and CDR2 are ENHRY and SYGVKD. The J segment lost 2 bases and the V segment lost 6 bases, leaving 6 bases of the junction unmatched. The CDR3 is CAIRKTGGDTDTQYF. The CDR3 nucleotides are TGTGCCATCAGAAAGACAGGGGGAGACACAGATACGCAGTATTTT.

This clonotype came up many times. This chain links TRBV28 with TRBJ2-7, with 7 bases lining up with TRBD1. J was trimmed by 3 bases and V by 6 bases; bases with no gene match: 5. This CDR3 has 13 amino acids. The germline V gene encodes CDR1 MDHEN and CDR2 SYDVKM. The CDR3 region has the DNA TGTGCCAGCAGACACGACAGGGACTACGAGCAGTACTTC. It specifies CASRHDRDYEQYF.

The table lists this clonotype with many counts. CDR3 residues: CSVSGAPLSGYTF. Written as DNA, the CDR3 is TGCAGCGTCTCGGGCGCGCCACTTTCTGGCTACACCTTC. This chain links TRBV29-1 with TRBJ1-2; D not resolved. This CDR3 is built from 13 residues. Germline CDR1 SQVTM, CDR2 ANQGSEA. Trimming cost V 6 bases and J 7 bases, with 18 bases left between them.

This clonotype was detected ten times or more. The CDR3 here is CASGRIVNTEAFF. CDR3 nucleotide sequence: TGTGCCAGCGGACGGATCGTGAACACTGAAGCTTTCTTT. The chain is built from TRBV28 and TRBJ1-1; D unclear. The germline gives CDR1 MDHEN, CDR2 SYDVKM. The V end was cut by 8 bases, the J end by 0 bases, with 10 bases between. This CDR3 has 13 residues.

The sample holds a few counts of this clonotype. CDR3 DNA: TGTGCCAGCAGCAGGGGGCATTCTGGGGCCAACGTCCTGACTTTC. Amino acid sequence: CASSRGHSGANVLTF. The chain couples TRBV6-6 to TRBJ2-6, with 8 positions matching TRBD1. V gave up 6 bases and J gave up 1 base; unmatched junction bases: 2. This CDR3 is 15 amino acids long. CDR1 is MNHNY, CDR2 SVGAGI, per germline (reference sequence).

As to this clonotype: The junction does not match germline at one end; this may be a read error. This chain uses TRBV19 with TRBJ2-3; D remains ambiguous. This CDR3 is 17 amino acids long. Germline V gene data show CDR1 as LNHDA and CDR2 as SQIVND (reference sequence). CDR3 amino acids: CACRKQKGPSAQDTQYF. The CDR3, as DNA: TGTGCCTGTAGAAAACAAAAGGGCCCTTCGGCACAGGATACGCAGTATTTT. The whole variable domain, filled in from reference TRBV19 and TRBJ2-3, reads DGGITQSPKYLFRKEGQNVTLSCEQNLNHDAMYWYRQDPGQGLRLIYYSQIVNDFQKGDIAEGYSVSREKKESFPLTVTSAQKNPTAFYLCACRKQKGPSAQDTQYFGPGTRLTVL.

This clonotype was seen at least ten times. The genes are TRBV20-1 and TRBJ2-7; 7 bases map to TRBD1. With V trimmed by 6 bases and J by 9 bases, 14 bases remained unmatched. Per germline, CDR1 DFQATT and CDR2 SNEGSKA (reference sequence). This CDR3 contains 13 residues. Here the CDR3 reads CSAATGTAGGQYF. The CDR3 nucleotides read TGCAGTGCGGCGACAGGGACCGCAGGAGGGCAGTACTTC.

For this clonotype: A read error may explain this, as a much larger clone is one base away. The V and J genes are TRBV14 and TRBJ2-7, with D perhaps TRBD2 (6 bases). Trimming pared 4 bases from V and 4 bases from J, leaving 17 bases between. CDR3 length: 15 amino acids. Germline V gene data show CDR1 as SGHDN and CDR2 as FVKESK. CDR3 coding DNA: TGTGCCAGCAGCCCCGGGGCGATGGAGGGGTACGAGCAGTACTTC. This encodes CASSPGAMEGYEQYF.

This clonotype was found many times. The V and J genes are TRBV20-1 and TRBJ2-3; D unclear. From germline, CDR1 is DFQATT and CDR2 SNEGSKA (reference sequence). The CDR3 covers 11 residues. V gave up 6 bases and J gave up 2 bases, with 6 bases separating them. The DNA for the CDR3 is TGCAGTGCCTTCTCCACAGATACGCAGTATTTT. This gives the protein CSAFSTDTQYF.

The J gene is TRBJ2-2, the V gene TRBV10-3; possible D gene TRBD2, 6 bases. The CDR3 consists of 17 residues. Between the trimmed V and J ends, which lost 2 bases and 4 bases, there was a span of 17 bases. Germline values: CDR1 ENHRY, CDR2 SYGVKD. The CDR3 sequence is CAISEPYAGGSTGELFF. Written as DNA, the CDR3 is TGTGCCATCAGTGAGCCCTACGCCGGGGGATCCACCGGGGAGCTGTTTTTT.

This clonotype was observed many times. The CDR3: CSARVLESTDTQYF. CDR3 bases: TGCAGTGCTAGAGTGCTCGAAAGCACAGATACGCAGTATTTT. The V gene is TRBV20-1, the J gene TRBJ2-3; D is ambiguous. This CDR3 contains 14 residues. The V gene's germline CDR1 is DFQATT and CDR2 SNEGSKA (reference sequence). Deletions cut 1 base from V and 0 bases from J, with 8 bases between.

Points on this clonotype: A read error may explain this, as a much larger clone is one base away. CDR3 loop: CSASPFSASTDTQYF. The CDR3 DNA reads TGCAGTGCTAGCCCGTTTAGCGCGAGCACAGATACGCAGTATTTT. The V call is TRBV20-1, the J call TRBJ2-3, with a weak D call TRBD2 (5 bases). Germline V gene sequence: CDR1 DFQATT, CDR2 SNEGSKA (reference sequence). V was trimmed by 3 bases and J by 0 bases, leaving 13 bases between them. There are 15 residues in the CDR3.

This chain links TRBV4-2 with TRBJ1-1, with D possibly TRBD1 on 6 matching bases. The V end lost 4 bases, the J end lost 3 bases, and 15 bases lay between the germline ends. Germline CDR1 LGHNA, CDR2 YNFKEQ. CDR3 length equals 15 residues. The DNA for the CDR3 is TGTGCCAGCAGCCCCCTACAGGGACGGGACACTGAAGCTTTCTTT. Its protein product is CASSPLQGRDTEAFF.